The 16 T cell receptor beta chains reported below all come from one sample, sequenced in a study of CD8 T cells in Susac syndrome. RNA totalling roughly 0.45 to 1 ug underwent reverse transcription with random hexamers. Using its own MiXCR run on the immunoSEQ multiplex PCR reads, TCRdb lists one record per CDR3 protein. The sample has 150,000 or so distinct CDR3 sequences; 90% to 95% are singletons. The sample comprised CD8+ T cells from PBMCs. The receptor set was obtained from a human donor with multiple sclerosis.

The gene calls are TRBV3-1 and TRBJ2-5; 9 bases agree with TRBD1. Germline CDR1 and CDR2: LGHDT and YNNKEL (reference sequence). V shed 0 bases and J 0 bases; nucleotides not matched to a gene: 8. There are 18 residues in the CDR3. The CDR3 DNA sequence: TGTGCCAGCAGCCAAGATCGGGACAGGGACACGAACCAAGAGACCCAGTACTTC. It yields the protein CASSQDRDRDTNQETQYF.

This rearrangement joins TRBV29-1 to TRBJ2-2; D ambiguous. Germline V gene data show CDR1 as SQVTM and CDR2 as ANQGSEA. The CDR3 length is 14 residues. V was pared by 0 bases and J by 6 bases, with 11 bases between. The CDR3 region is CSVEDGARPGELFF. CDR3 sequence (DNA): TGCAGCGTTGAAGACGGAGCTAGGCCCGGGGAGCTGTTTTTT.

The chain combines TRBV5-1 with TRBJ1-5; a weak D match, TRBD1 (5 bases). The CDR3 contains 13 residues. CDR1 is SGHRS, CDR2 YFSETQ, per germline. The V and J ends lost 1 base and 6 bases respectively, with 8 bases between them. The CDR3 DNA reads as TGCGCCAGCAGCTTGTCGGGGGGTCAGCCCCAGCATTTT. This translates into CASSLSGGQPQHF.

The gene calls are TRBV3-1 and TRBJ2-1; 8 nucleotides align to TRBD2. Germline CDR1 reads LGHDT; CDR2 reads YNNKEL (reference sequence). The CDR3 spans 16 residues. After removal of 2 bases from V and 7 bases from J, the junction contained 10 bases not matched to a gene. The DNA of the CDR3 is TGTGCCAGCAGCCAAACTCTACTAGCGGTTTTAAATGAGCAGTTCTTC. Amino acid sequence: CASSQTLLAVLNEQFF.

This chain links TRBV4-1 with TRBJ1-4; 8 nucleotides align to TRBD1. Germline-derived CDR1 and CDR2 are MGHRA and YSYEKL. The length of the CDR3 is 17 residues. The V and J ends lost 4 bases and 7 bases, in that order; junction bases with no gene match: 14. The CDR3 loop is CASSRSPRTGTGEKLFF. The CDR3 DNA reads TGCGCCAGCAGCCGCAGTCCAAGGACAGGGACGGGTGAAAAACTGTTTTTT.

For the CDR3, the DNA is TGTGCCAGCACCTTGACAGGCGAATATGGCTACACCTTC. Protein: CASTLTGEYGYTF. The J gene is TRBJ1-2, the V gene TRBV3-1; a weak D match, TRBD1 (6 bases). The CDR3 is 13 residues long. Deletions cut 7 bases from V and 5 bases from J, with 14 bases between. Germline V lookup: CDR1 LGHDT, CDR2 YNNKEL (reference sequence).

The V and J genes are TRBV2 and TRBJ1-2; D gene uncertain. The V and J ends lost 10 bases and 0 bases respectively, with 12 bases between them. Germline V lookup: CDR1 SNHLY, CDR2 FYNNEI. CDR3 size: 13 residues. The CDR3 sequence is CANFVGANYGYTF. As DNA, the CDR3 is TGTGCCAACTTCGTCGGGGCTAACTATGGCTACACCTTC. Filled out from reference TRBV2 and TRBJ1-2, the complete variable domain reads EPEVTQTPSHQVTQMGQEVILRCVPISNHLYFYWYRQILGQKVEFLVSFYNNEISEKSEIFDDQFSVERPDGSNFTLKIRSTKLEDSAMYFCANFVGANYGYTFGSGTRLTVV.

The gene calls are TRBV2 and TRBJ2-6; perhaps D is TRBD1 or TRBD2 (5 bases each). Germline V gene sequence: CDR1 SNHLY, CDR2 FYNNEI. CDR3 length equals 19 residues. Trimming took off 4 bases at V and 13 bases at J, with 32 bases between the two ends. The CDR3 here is CASSGDLRGATSHKYVLTF. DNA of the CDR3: TGTGCCAGCAGTGGGGACCTGCGCGGAGCCACAAGCCACAAATATGTCCTGACTTTC. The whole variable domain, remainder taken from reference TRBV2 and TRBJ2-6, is EPEVTQTPSHQVTQMGQEVILRCVPISNHLYFYWYRQILGQKVEFLVSFYNNEISEKSEIFDDQFSVERPDGSNFTLKIRSTKLEDSAMYFCASSGDLRGATSHKYVLTFGAGSRLTVL.

CDR3 DNA sequence: TGCAGTGCTAGTCCTTCGGAATGGGGGAATTCACCCCTCCACTTT. Its translation is CSASPSEWGNSPLHF. The chain carries TRBV20-1 and TRBJ1-6, with a tentative D call TRBD1 (5 bases). Germline V lookup: CDR1 DFQATT, CDR2 SNEGSKA (reference sequence). This CDR3 is 15 amino acids long. V gave up 3 bases and J gave up 7 bases, with 16 bases separating them.

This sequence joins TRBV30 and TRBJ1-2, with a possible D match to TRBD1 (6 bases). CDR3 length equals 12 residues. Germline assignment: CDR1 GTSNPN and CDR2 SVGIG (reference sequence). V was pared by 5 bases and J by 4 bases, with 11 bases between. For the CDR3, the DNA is TGTGCCTGGTACCCAGGGGCCTATGGCTACACCTTC. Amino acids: CAWYPGAYGYTF. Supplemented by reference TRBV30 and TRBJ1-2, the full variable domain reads SQTIHQWPATLVQPVGSPLSLECTVEGTSNPNLYWYRQAAGRGLQLLFYSVGIGQISSEVPQNLSASRPQDRQFILSSKKLLLSDSGFYLCAWYPGAYGYTFGSGTRLTVV.

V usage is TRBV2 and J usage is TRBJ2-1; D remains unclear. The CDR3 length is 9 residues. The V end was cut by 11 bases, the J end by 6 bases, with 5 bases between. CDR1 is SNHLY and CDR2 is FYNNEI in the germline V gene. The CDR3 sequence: CADGNEQFF. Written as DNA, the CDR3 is TGTGCCGACGGCAATGAGCAGTTCTTC.

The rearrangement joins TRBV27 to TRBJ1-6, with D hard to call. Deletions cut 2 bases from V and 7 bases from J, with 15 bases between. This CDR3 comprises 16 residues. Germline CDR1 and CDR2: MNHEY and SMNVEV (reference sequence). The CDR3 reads CASSLRMGGRNSPLHF. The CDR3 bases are TGTGCCAGCAGTTTAAGGATGGGAGGGAGGAATTCACCCCTCCACTTT.

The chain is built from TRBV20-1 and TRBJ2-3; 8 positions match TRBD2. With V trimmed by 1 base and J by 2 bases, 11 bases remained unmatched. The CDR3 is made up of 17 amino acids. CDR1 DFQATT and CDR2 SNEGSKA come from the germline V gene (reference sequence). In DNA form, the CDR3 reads TGCAGTGCTAGAGCTAGAATTAGCGGGGTTATCACAGATACGCAGTATTTT. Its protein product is CSARARISGVITDTQYF.

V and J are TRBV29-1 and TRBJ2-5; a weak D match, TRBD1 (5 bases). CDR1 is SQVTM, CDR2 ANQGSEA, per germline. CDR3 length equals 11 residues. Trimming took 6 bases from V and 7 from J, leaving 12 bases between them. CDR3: CSVMTEGTQYF. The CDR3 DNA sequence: TGCAGCGTCATGACAGAAGGGACCCAGTACTTC.

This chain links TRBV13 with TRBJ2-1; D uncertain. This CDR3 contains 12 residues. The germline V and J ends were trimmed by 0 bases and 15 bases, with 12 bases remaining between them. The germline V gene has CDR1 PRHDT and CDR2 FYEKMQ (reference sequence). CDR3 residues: CASSLGREDTFF. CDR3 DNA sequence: TGTGCCAGCAGCTTAGGCCGAGAGGATACGTTCTTC.

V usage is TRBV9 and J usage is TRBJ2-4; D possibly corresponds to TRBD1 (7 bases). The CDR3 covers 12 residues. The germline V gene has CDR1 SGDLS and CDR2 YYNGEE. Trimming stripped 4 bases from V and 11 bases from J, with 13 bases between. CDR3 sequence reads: CASSPGDSLQYF. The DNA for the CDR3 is TGTGCCAGCAGCCCGGGGGACAGCCTTCAGTACTTC.